A single sample gave rise to the 20 T cell receptor beta chains below, sequenced in a study of PD-1 blockade in mismatch repair-deficient tumors. Repertoires were generated with immunoSEQ multiplex PCR, while TCRdb's copy carries only in-frame clones and drops some. The table lists roughly 32,000 clones, 75% to 90% of them singletons, with 3% to 4% in the top ten. This material consisted of PBMCs, taken roughly 6 weeks after starting pembrolizumab. The receptors come from an adult with mismatch repair-deficient cancer.

CDR3 sequence: CASSDRGTSGSRNYNEQFF. The CDR3, as DNA: TGTGCCAGCAGCGACCGCGGGACTAGCGGGAGTAGGAACTACAATGAGCAGTTCTTC. The genes are TRBV9 and TRBJ2-1; 14 nucleotides line up with TRBD2. Germline trimming cut 3 bases from V and 3 bases from J; bases unmatched to any gene: 11. The germline V gene has CDR1 SGDLS and CDR2 YYNGEE. The CDR3 is made up of 19 amino acids.

The J gene is TRBJ2-5, the V gene TRBV27; TRBD2 agrees at 14 bases. CDR1 and CDR2 (germline): MNHEY, SMNVEV (reference sequence). V lost 5 bases and J lost 7; bases outside the gene matches: 6. The CDR3 has 15 amino acids. The CDR3 DNA reads as TGTGCCAGCAGTGCCACGACTAGCGGGAGGGGGACCCAGTACTTC. Translation gives CASSATTSGRGTQYF.

V is TRBV5-6 and J is TRBJ2-1; maybe TRBD1 (6 bases). V gave up 1 base and J gave up 2 bases, with 16 bases separating them. The CDR3 extends over 17 amino acids. CDR1 is SGHDT and CDR2 is YYEEEE in the germline V gene. CDR3 nucleotides: TGTGCCAGCAGCTTGAGTCGAGGGGGTAGAACCTACAATGAGCAGTTCTTC. This translates into CASSLSRGGRTYNEQFF.

The rearrangement joins TRBV10-2 to TRBJ2-3; TRBD2 might be the D (5 bases). The germline CDR1 and CDR2 sequences are WSHSY and SAAADI. The CDR3 loop spans 14 amino acids. Trimming pared 6 bases from V and 2 bases from J, leaving 12 bases between. CDR3 in amino acids: CASSKRRNTDTQYF. CDR3 nucleotide sequence: TGCGCCAGCAGCAAGCGGAGGAACACAGATACGCAGTATTTT.

The chain has TRBV4-2 and TRBJ2-2; 7 bases agree with TRBD2. Trimming took 1 base from V and 1 from J; bases not matched to a gene: 3. This CDR3 region has 16 residues. Germline V CDR1 and CDR2: LGHNA, YNFKEQ. This CDR3 is CASSQGLALNTGELFF. The CDR3 nucleotides read TGTGCCAGCAGCCAAGGACTAGCCCTGAACACCGGGGAGCTGTTTTTT.

The chain carries TRBV6-5 and TRBJ2-5; the match to TRBD1 covers 9 bases. CDR1 is MNHEY, CDR2 SVGAGI, per germline. There are 15 residues in the CDR3. V shed 1 base, J shed 4 bases, and the junction held 4 bases outside the gene matches. CDR3 sequence reads: CASSYLQGAGETQYF. The CDR3 region has the DNA TGTGCCAGCAGTTACTTACAGGGGGCTGGAGAGACCCAGTACTTC.

The chain combines TRBV28 with TRBJ1-6, with 7 bases aligning to TRBD1. The CDR3 is 16 residues long. CDR1 is MDHEN and CDR2 is SYDVKM in the germline V gene. V dropped 4 bases and J dropped 6; count of bases not matched to a gene: 9. CDR3 nucleotide sequence: TGTGCCAGCAGTTCCGCCGGGAGGGGGCTTAATTCACCCCTCCACTTT. It is translated as CASSSAGRGLNSPLHF.

CDR3 amino acids: CASSVGGAGETQYF. CDR3 in DNA: TGTGCCAGCAGCGTGGGGGGGGCAGGGGAGACCCAGTACTTC. V is TRBV9 and J is TRBJ2-5; D is possibly TRBD2 (7 bases). With 2 bases removed from V and 5 bases from J, the gap between germline ends came to 13 bases. CDR3 length: 14 residues. Germline values: CDR1 SGDLS, CDR2 YYNGEE. Filled out from reference TRBV9 and TRBJ2-5, the complete variable domain reads DSGVTQTPKHLITATGQRVTLRCSPRSGDLSVYWYQQSLDQGLQFLIQYYNGEERAKGNILERFSAQQFPDLHSELNLSSLELGDSALYFCASSVGGAGETQYFGPGTRLLVL.

This clone was picked up one time. CDR3 bases: TGCAGCGTTGATGCTGACGGGGGGGCTTATGGCTACACCTTC. Its translation: CSVDADGGAYGYTF. The chain is built from TRBV29-1 and TRBJ1-2; TRBD1 is a possible D gene (6 bases). The CDR3 has 14 residues. The germline V and J ends were trimmed by 3 bases and 5 bases, with 16 bases remaining between them. Germline V CDR1 and CDR2: SQVTM, ANQGSEA.

This clone was seen just once. The V and J genes are TRBV7-6 and TRBJ2-1, with TRBD2 identical over 7 bases. CDR3 length: 19 amino acids. Germline CDR1 reads SGHVS; CDR2 reads FNYEAQ. Unmatched junction bases numbered 16, after V lost 5 bases and J lost 0 bases. CDR3 DNA sequence: TGTGCCAGCAGCCGTAGTGACGCGACTAGCCTGCGCTCCTACAATGAGCAGTTCTTC. Translating it yields CASSRSDATSLRSYNEQFF.

The chain joins TRBV28 to TRBJ2-1; 8 positions agree with TRBD2. The CDR3 is 17 residues long. V gave up 3 bases and J gave up 2 bases; unmatched junction bases: 9. The germline V gene encodes CDR1 MDHEN and CDR2 SYDVKM. The CDR3 spells CASSFKRLAWPYNEQFF. The DNA of the CDR3 is TGTGCCAGCAGTTTCAAAAGACTAGCGTGGCCCTACAATGAGCAGTTCTTC. The full variable domain, its missing parts supplied by reference TRBV28 and TRBJ2-1, is DVKVTQSSRYLVKRTGEKVFLECVQDMDHENMFWYRQDPGLGLRLIYFSYDVKMKEKGDIPEGYSVSREKKERFSLILESASTNQTSMYLCASSFKRLAWPYNEQFFGPGTRLTVL.

V usage is TRBV27 and J usage is TRBJ2-7, with TRBD2 identical over 7 bases. Germline CDR1 and CDR2: MNHEY and SMNVEV (reference sequence). The CDR3 is 14 amino acids. J gave up 3 bases and V 6 bases, and 8 bases lay outside the gene matches. The CDR3 region is CASRSLADLYEQYF. The CDR3 DNA is TGTGCCAGCAGGTCGCTAGCGGATCTCTACGAGCAGTACTTC.

The chain uses TRBV27 and TRBJ2-7; D possibly corresponds to TRBD1 (5 bases). CDR3 size: 13 residues. Germline CDR1 is MNHEY and CDR2 is SMNVEV (reference sequence). Trimming took 3 bases from V and 5 from J, leaving 11 bases between them. This chain's CDR3 is CASSFKGIHEQYF. Here the CDR3 DNA reads TGTGCCAGCAGTTTCAAGGGGATACACGAGCAGTACTTC.

The rearrangement uses TRBV29-1 and TRBJ2-4; no definite D call. Between the trimmed V and J ends, which lost 7 bases and 1 base, there was a span of 8 bases. Germline V gene lookup returns CDR1 SQVTM and CDR2 ANQGSEA. This CDR3 is 12 amino acids long. CDR3: CSATRAKNIQYF. In DNA form, the CDR3 reads TGCAGCGCGACACGGGCCAAAAACATTCAGTACTTC.

This clone was counted a few times. J is TRBJ2-7 and V is TRBV11-2, with D unclear. The germline V and J ends were trimmed by 4 bases and 6 bases, with 13 bases remaining between them. The V gene's germline CDR1 is SGHAT and CDR2 FQNNGV. This CDR3 contains 13 residues. The CDR3 DNA reads TGTGCCAGCAGCTCCACCCCACAGACCGAGCAGTACTTC. The encoded protein is CASSSTPQTEQYF.

The chain combines TRBV7-3 with TRBJ2-3; 9 bases align to TRBD2. V shed 0 bases, J shed 5 bases, and the junction held 3 bases outside the gene matches. The CDR3 runs to 15 residues. Germline assignment: CDR1 SGHTA and CDR2 FQGTGA. The DNA for the CDR3 is TGTGCCAGCAGCTTAACGGGACTAGCAAGAGATACGCAGTATTTT. This encodes CASSLTGLARDTQYF. Full variable domain (outside the CDR3, taken from reference TRBV7-3 and TRBJ2-3): GAGVSQTPSNKVTEKGKYVELRCDPISGHTALYWYRQSLGQGPEFLIYFQGTGAADDSGLPNDRFFAVRPEGSVSTLKIQRTERGDSAVYLCASSLTGLARDTQYFGPGTRLTVL.

The rearrangement uses TRBV28 and TRBJ2-5; the match to TRBD2 covers 7 bases. Germline V gene sequence: CDR1 MDHEN, CDR2 SYDVKM. The J segment lost 3 bases and the V segment lost 7 bases, leaving 11 bases of the junction unmatched. This CDR3 is 15 amino acids long. The CDR3 nucleotides read TGTGCCAGCATTCCTTGGGGCGGGAGTAAAGAGACCCAGTACTTC. It yields the protein CASIPWGGSKETQYF.

This clone is medium-sized in the sample. This chain connects TRBV28 to TRBJ2-7; D remains ambiguous. This CDR3 spans 18 amino acids. CDR1 is MDHEN, CDR2 SYDVKM, per germline. V gave up 8 bases and J gave up 3 bases, with 29 bases separating them. The CDR3: CASHSPLLGQRGNYEQYF. CDR3 bases: TGTGCCAGCCATTCCCCCCTGTTGGGTCAGCGAGGAAACTACGAGCAGTACTTC.

This chain links TRBV5-1 with TRBJ2-7, with 12 bases identical to TRBD1. The CDR3 contains 14 residues. Germline trimming cut 8 bases from V and 2 bases from J; bases unmatched to any gene: 5. Germline loops: CDR1 SGHRS, CDR2 YFSETQ. Here the CDR3 reads CASNRDRGPYEQYF. CDR3 bases: TGCGCCAGTAACCGGGACAGGGGGCCCTACGAGCAGTACTTC.

The chain combines TRBV6-5 with TRBJ2-1; 7 nucleotides agree with TRBD2. After removal of 0 bases from V and 2 bases from J, the junction contained 1 base not matched to a gene. The CDR3 covers 15 residues. The V gene's germline CDR1 is MNHEY and CDR2 SVGAGI. CDR3 DNA sequence: TGTGCCAGCAGTTACTCGGGGAGGGCCTACAATGAGCAGTTCTTC. Residues: CASSYSGRAYNEQFF.